The 18 T cell receptor beta chains reported below all come from one sample, sequenced in a study of tumor-infiltrating lymphocytes in primary liver carcinoma. Constant-region priming of roughly 500 ng total RNA yielded TCR beta cDNA. Modified slightly, ARM-PCR produced TCR beta libraries over three nested multiplex PCR rounds. The two initial PCR rounds, approximately 10 cycles each, used TRBV1-TRBV30 forward and C-beta reverse primers. TCRdb re-called the multiplex PCR reads with MiXCR, one entry per CDR3 protein. Of about 210,000 distinct CDR3 sequences listed, 65% are singletons. In addition to blood RNA drawn from unsorted whole blood, germline DNA was extracted. Sequenced input: peripheral blood. These receptors originate from a woman aged 60-70 years with primary liver carcinoma and hepatitis B virus infection.

Concerning this clonotype itself: This CDR3 fails to terminate in the conserved phenylalanine or tryptophan, so it likely reflects a read error. The genes are TRBV12-3 or TRBV12-4 and TRBJ2-7; TRBD2 matches 9 bases. The CDR3 is 15 amino acids. The CDR3 sequence: CASSREVVAGVEQYI. For the CDR3, the DNA is TGTGCGAGCAGCCGCGAAGTGGTAGCGGGAGTTGAGCAGTACATC.

On this clonotype: One end of the junction fails to match germline, which may point to a read error. The chain links TRBV11-2 to TRBJ2-1, with 7 bases lining up with TRBD2. The CDR3 has 15 amino acids. Germline assignment: CDR1 SGHAT and CDR2 FQNNGV. In DNA form, the CDR3 reads TGTGCCATCAGCCTGGGGGGGGGTGAGGGTAATGAGCAGTTCTTC. Protein product: CAISLGGGEGNEQFF.

For this clonotype: This is likely a read error, given that the CDR3 carries no conserved phenylalanine or tryptophan at its end. The V call is TRBV11-2, the J call TRBJ2-7; D perhaps matches TRBD2 (6 bases). CDR3 length: 14 amino acids. Germline-derived CDR1 and CDR2 are SGHAT and FQNNGV. V was shortened by 5 bases and J by 2 bases, with 13 bases between the two germline ends. The CDR3 sequence: CASSRTNGTYEQYL. CDR3 in DNA: TGTGCCAGCAGCCGGACTAACGGTACCTACGAGCAGTACCTC.

In this sample, this clonotype turned up many times. The V gene is TRBV6-5, the J gene TRBJ1-2, with TRBD1 as a possible D gene (6 bases). The CDR3 is 14 residues long. V was shortened by 0 bases and J by 3 bases, with 8 bases between the two germline ends. In germline, CDR1 is MNHEY, CDR2 SVGAGI. In nucleotides, the CDR3 is TGTGCCAGCAGTTACTCGAACAGGGACTATGGCTACACCTTC. This translates into CASSYSNRDYGYTF.

Comment on this clonotype: This may be a read error: a much more frequent sequence differs by one nucleotide. The V call is TRBV4-2, the J call TRBJ2-5; D perhaps matches TRBD2 (7 bases). The CDR3 loop spans 19 amino acids. CDR1 is LGHNA and CDR2 is YNFKEQ in the germline V gene. CDR3 in amino acids: CDSSQGSFWGGGRQETQYF. Written as DNA, the CDR3 is TGTGACAGCAGCCAAGGGTCCTTTTGGGGGGGGGGCCGGCAAGAGACCCAGTACTTC.

The chain has TRBV7-8 and TRBJ2-3; TRBD2 agrees at 10 bases. Germline CDR1 SGHVS, CDR2 FQNEAQ. This CDR3 has 16 residues. V shed 7 bases and J 2 bases; nucleotides not matched to a gene: 9. CDR3 amino acids: CASMETSGRPTDTQYF. As DNA, the CDR3 is TGTGCCAGCATGGAGACTAGCGGGCGTCCCACAGATACGCAGTATTTT.

Comments on this clonotype: One end of the junction is discordant with germline, which a read error may explain. CDR3 residues: CAGSLGADTRYF. CDR3 DNA: TGTGCCGGCAGCTTAGGGGCAGATACGCGGTATTTT. The rearrangement links TRBV11-1 to TRBJ2-3; perhaps TRBD1 as D (5 bases). There are 12 residues in the CDR3. CDR1 and CDR2 from the germline V gene are SGHAT and FQDESV (reference sequence). Drawing the rest from reference TRBV11-1 and TRBJ2-3, the complete variable domain is EAEVAQSPRYKITEKSQAVAFWCDPISGHATLYWYRQILGQGPELLVQFQDESVVDDSQLPKDRFSAERLKGVDSTLKIQPAELGDSAMYLCAGSLGADTRYFGPGTRLTVL.

On this clonotype: The junction shows a germline mismatch at one end, possibly a read error. The CDR3 region is CVSSPLAGIWDSTDTQYF. CDR3 nucleotide sequence: TGTGTCAGCAGCCCCCTAGCGGGGATTTGGGATAGCACAGATACGCAGTATTTT. This chain joins TRBV5-6 and TRBJ2-3; TRBD2 matches at 9 bases. Germline lookup yields CDR1 SGHDT and CDR2 YYEEEE. The CDR3 is 18 residues long.

The chain recombines TRBV10-3 with TRBJ2-1; TRBD2 is a possible D gene (5 bases). CDR1 and CDR2 (germline): ENHRY, SYGVKD. V was pared by 10 bases and J by 7 bases, with 17 bases between. The CDR3 is made up of 13 amino acids. This CDR3 reads CATVASIRNEQFF. CDR3 nucleotide sequence: TGTGCCACCGTGGCTAGCATCCGTAATGAGCAGTTCTTC.

Points on this clonotype: At one end, the junction sequence differs from germline, possibly due to a read error. The gene calls are TRBV4-1 and TRBJ2-7; 7 positions agree with TRBD1. Germline CDR1 is MGHRA and CDR2 is YSYEKL. The CDR3 extends over 15 amino acids. CDR3 loop: CVSSRDWTGGREQYF. The CDR3 DNA is TGCGTCAGCAGCCGAGATTGGACAGGTGGGCGCGAGCAGTATTTC.

In this sample, this clonotype turned up once. The chain is built from TRBV5-1 and TRBJ2-3; D possibly corresponds to TRBD1 (5 bases). Germline V gene data show CDR1 as SGHRS and CDR2 as YFSETQ. V was trimmed by 0 bases and J by 6 bases, leaving 11 bases between them. The CDR3 runs to 14 residues. CDR3: CASSLDRTRDTQYF. CDR3 bases: TGCGCCAGCAGCTTGGACAGGACACGGGATACGCAGTATTTT.

This clonotype was recorded a few times. The chain joins TRBV24-1 to TRBJ2-1; D tentatively fits TRBD1 or TRBD2 (5 bases each). CDR1 and CDR2 from the germline V gene are KGHDR and SFDVKD. The CDR3 consists of 16 residues. The germline V and J ends were trimmed by 0 bases and 3 bases, with 11 bases remaining between them. The CDR3 loop is CATSDLLGVNYNEQFF. The CDR3 nucleotides are TGTGCCACCAGTGATTTGCTGGGGGTAAACTACAATGAGCAGTTCTTC.

The gene calls are TRBV11-2 and TRBJ2-7; 10 nucleotides match TRBD2. Germline trimming cut 0 bases from V and 10 bases from J; bases unmatched to any gene: 12. The CDR3 sequence is 16 residues long. Germline-derived CDR1 and CDR2 are SGHAT and FQNNGV. For the CDR3, the DNA is TGTGCCAGCAGCTTAGATTCAGCGGGAGGGCCCTCCGAACAGTACTTC. Amino acid sequence: CASSLDSAGGPSEQYF.

CDR3 bases: TGTGCCAGCAGCTCCTGGGCTAGTGGGGATTTTGAGCAGTTCTTC. Translating gives CASSSWASGDFEQFF. The rearrangement uses TRBV11-2 and TRBJ2-1, with D uncertain. The CDR3 consists of 15 residues. The germline gives CDR1 SGHAT, CDR2 FQNNGV. Trimming pared 4 bases from V and 9 bases from J, leaving 19 bases between. Full variable domain (remainder filled in from reference TRBV11-2 and TRBJ2-1): EAGVAQSPRYKIIEKRQSVAFWCNPISGHATLYWYQQILGQGPKLLIQFQNNGVVDDSQLPKDRFSAERLKGVDSTLKIQPAKLEDSAVYLCASSSWASGDFEQFFGPGTRLTVL.

A note on this clonotype: A clone one base away is much larger, so this may be a read error. The V and J genes are TRBV6-5 and TRBJ2-3; D is ambiguous. The CDR3 is 12 amino acids. CDR1 is MNHEY and CDR2 is SVGAGI in the germline V gene. The CDR3 DNA reads TGTGCCGGCAGGAACACAGCAGATACGCAGTATTTT. Its protein product is CAGRNTADTQYF.

Worth noting for this clonotype: A much larger clone lies one base from this, so it may be a read error. V is TRBV5-5 and J is TRBJ2-2, with D possibly matching TRBD1 (6 bases). Germline V lookup: CDR1 SGHKS, CDR2 YYEKEE (reference sequence). CDR3 length: 15 amino acids. CDR3 residues: CANSLDQGTTGELFF. The CDR3 coding sequence is TGTGCCAACAGCTTGGATCAGGGGACCACCGGGGAGCTGTTTTTT.

About this clonotype: One end of the junction does not line up with germline, which may come from a read error. The chain couples TRBV11-2 to TRBJ2-1, with D hard to call. This CDR3 comprises 14 residues. Looked up from germline, CDR1 is SGHAT and CDR2 is FQNNGV. The CDR3 spells CASSEIIGLGEQSF. The DNA of the CDR3 is TGTGCCAGCAGCGAAATAATTGGGTTAGGTGAGCAGTCCTTC.

In the case of this clonotype: One end of the junction is discordant with germline, which a read error may explain. The chain is built from TRBV4-2 and TRBJ1-2; D possibly corresponds to TRBD1 (6 bases). Per the germline V gene, CDR1 is LGHNA and CDR2 is YNFKEQ. The CDR3 has 16 residues. Written as DNA, the CDR3 is TGTGCCAGCAGTCACGGTTTGGACAGTTCTGACTATGGCTACACATTC. Amino acid sequence: CASSHGLDSSDYGYTF.